This T cell receptor (beta chain) was identified during a study of glioma-infiltrating T cells after dendritic cell vaccination. Sequencing used immunoSEQ multiplex PCR; TCRdb keeps in-frame clones, though not all of them. The data contain some 100,000 clones, roughly 83% of them singletons. Study outcomes and limitations: Few patients contributed both blood and tumor specimens.

Trimming removed 2 bases from V and 6 bases from J; junction bases left unmatched: 5. This CDR3 is built from 13 residues. Per germline, CDR1 SQVTM and CDR2 ANQGSEA. This clone showed up just once. Its antigen is unidentified. The specimen was blood, collected before dendritic cell vaccination. The source is a human donor with glioblastoma. The chain combines TRBV29-1 with TRBJ1-2, with 8 bases identical to TRBD1. CDR3 region: CSVETGQGNGYTF. In DNA, the CDR3 is TGCAGCGTTGAAACAGGACAGGGCAATGGCTACACCTTC.